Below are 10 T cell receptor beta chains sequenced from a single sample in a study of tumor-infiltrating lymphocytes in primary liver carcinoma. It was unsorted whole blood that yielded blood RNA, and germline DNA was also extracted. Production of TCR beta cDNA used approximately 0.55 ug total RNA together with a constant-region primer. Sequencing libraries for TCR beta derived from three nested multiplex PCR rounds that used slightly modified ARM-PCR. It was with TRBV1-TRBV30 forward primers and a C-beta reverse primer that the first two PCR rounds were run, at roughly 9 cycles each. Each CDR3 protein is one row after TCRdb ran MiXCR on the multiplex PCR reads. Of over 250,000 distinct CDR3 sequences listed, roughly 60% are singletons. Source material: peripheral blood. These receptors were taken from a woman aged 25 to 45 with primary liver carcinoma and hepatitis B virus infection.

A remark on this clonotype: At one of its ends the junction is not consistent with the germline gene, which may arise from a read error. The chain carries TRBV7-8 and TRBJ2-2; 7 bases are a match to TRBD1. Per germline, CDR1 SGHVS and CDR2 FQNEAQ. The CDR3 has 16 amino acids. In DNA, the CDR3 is TGTACCAGCAGCTCTAAGGGACAGAAGAACACCGGGGAGCGGTTTTTT. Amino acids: CTSSSKGQKNTGERFF.

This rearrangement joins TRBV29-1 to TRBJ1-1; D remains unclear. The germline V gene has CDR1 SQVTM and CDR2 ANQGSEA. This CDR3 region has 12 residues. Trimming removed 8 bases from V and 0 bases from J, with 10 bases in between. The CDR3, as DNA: TGCAGCCCACCAATGGTGAACACTGAAGCTTTCTTT. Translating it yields CSPPMVNTEAFF.

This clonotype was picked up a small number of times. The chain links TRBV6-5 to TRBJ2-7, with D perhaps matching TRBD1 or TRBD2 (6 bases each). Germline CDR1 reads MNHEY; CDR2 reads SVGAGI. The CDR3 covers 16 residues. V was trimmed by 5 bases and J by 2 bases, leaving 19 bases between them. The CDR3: CASSTWGIGGPYEQYF. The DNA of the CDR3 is TGTGCCAGCAGTACCTGGGGGATCGGGGGCCCCTACGAGCAGTACTTC.

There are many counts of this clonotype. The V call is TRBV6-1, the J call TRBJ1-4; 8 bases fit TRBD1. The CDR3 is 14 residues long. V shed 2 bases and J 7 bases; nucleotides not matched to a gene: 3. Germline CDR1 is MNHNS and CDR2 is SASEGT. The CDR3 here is CASSEPGGVEKLFF. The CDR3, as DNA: TGTGCCAGCAGTGAACCAGGGGGCGTTGAAAAACTGTTTTTT.

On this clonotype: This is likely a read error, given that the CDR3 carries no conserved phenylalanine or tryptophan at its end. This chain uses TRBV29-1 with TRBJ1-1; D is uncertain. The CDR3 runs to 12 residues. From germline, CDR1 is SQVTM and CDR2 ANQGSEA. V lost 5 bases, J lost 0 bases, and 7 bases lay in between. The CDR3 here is CSVKLMNTEAFI. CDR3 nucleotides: TGCAGCGTTAAGCTGATGAACACTGAAGCTTTCATT.

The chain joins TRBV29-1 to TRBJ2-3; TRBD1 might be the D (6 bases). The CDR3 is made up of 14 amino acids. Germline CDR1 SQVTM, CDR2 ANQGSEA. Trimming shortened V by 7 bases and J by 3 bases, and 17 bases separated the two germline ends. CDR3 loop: CSAESRQGTDTQYF. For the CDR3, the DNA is TGCAGCGCTGAGAGTCGGCAGGGGACAGATACGCAGTATTTT.

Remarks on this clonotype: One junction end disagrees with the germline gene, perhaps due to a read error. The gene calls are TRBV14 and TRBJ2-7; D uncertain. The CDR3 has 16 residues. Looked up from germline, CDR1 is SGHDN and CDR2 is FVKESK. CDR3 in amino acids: CASSPTVGLSSYDQYF. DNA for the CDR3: TGTGCCAGCAGCCCGACCGTCGGGCTTAGCTCCTACGATCAGTACTTC.

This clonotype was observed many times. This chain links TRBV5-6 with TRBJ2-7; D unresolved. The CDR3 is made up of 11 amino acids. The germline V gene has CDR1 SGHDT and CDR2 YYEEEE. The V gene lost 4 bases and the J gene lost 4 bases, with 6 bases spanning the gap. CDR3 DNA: TGTGCCAGCAGCGATATATACGAGCAGTACTTC. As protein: CASSDIYEQYF.

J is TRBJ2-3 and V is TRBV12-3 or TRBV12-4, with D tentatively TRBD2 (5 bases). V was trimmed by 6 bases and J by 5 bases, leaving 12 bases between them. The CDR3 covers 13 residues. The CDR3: CASRLGGRDTQYF. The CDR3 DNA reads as TGTGCCAGCAGACTTGGAGGAAGAGATACGCAGTATTTT.

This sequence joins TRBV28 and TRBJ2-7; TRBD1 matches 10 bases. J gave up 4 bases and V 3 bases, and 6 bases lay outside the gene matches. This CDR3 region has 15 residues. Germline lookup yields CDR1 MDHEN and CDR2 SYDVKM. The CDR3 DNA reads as TGTGCCAGCAGTTTGAGGGACAGGGGATATTACGAGCAGTACTTC. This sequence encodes CASSLRDRGYYEQYF.